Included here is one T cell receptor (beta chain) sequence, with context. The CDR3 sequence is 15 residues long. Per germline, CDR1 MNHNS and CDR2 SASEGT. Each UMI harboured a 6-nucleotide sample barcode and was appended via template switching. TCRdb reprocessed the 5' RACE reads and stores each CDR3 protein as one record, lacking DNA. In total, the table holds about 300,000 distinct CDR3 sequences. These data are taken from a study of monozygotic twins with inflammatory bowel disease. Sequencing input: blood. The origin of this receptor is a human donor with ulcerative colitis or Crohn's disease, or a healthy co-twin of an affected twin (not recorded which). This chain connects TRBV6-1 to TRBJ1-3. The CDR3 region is CASSRLGDSGNTIYF.